This TCR beta chain originates from a study of blood T cells in healthy people across ages. In each sample, at least 6.5 million PBMCs were isolated. This clonotype has a handful of counts. V lost 4 bases, J lost 8 bases, and 5 bases stayed unmatched. This CDR3 is built from 13 residues. In germline, CDR1 is SGHVS, CDR2 FQNEAQ. Alongside a J-beta primer mix, a sample-barcoded 5' primer served in a second PCR lasting about 6 to 12 cycles. TCRdb itself ran the 5' RACE reads through MiXCR, one entry per CDR3 protein. The data show around 820,000 distinct CDR3 sequences, 25% seen once. The same sample was also used in a study of T cells of mothers and their children.

Sequences were obtained from blood. The TCR originated in a boy between 10 and 17 years old in good health. The genes are TRBV7-8 and TRBJ2-1; 7 bases match TRBD1. In DNA, the CDR3 is TGTGCCAGCAGCTCCGCGACAGGGCATGAGCAGTTCTTC. It encodes CASSSATGHEQFF. The complete variable domain, with remaining parts taken from reference TRBV7-8 and TRBJ2-1, reads GAGVSQSPRYKVAKRGQDVALRCDPISGHVSLFWYQQALGQGPEFLTYFQNEAQLDKSGLPSDRFFAERPEGSVSTLKIQRTQQEDSAVYLCASSSATGHEQFFGPGTRLTVL.